The next 6 T cell receptor beta chains were all read from a single sample in a study of T cells in Graves' hyperthyroidism and ophthalmopathy. TCR beta CDR3 sequences were amplified from RNA transcripts. HTBI primers were the set used in a first-round RT-PCR of the TCR CDR3. TCRdb recomputed calls from the multiplex PCR reads with MiXCR, one row per CDR3 protein. Of roughly 650,000 distinct CDR3 sequences detected, more than 15% appear once; the ten largest clones hold under 3.5%. Sequencing used blood. These receptors were taken from a middle-aged woman with Graves' ophthalmopathy.

This clonotype was counted at least ten times. The rearrangement joins TRBV11-3 to TRBJ1-2; 9 bases line up with TRBD1. CDR1 and CDR2 from the germline V gene are SGHNT and YENEEA. The CDR3 extends over 14 amino acids. Germline trimming cut 6 bases from V and 5 bases from J; bases unmatched to any gene: 7. CDR3 sequence: CASSYTDRGYGYTF. The CDR3 DNA reads as TGTGCCAGCAGTTATACCGACAGGGGGTATGGCTACACCTTC.

This clonotype was recorded only once. The gene calls are TRBV19 and TRBJ2-6; D possibly matches TRBD1 or TRBD2 (5 bases each). V was clipped by 5 bases and J by 11 bases, with 10 bases between them. The germline V gene encodes CDR1 LNHDA and CDR2 SQIVND (reference sequence). The CDR3 totals 12 residues. CDR3 protein: CASSAGTDVLTF. The CDR3 coding sequence is TGTGCCAGTAGTGCAGGGACCGACGTCCTGACTTTC. Full variable domain (outside the CDR3, taken from reference TRBV19 and TRBJ2-6): DGGITQSPKYLFRKEGQNVTLSCEQNLNHDAMYWYRQDPGQGLRLIYYSQIVNDFQKGDIAEGYSVSREKKESFPLTVTSAQKNPTAFYLCASSAGTDVLTFGAGSRLTVL.

The table lists this clonotype with a few counts. The V gene is TRBV12-5, the J gene TRBJ1-1, with 7 bases lining up with TRBD1. Germline CDR1 LGHNT, CDR2 FRNRAP. After removal of 0 bases from V and 4 bases from J, the junction contained 11 bases not matched to a gene. The CDR3 totals 17 residues. The chain's CDR3 is CASGLVLVRGVGTEAFF. CDR3 bases: TGTGCTAGTGGTTTGGTACTTGTCAGGGGGGTGGGCACTGAAGCTTTCTTT.

The chain uses TRBV7-9 and TRBJ2-7, with D possibly called TRBD1 or TRBD2 (5 bases each). The CDR3 is made up of 15 amino acids. Trimming took off 1 base at V and 5 bases at J, with 15 bases between the two ends. Germline V lookup: CDR1 SEHNR, CDR2 FQNEAQ (reference sequence). In DNA, the CDR3 is TGTGCCAGCAGCTTAGGGGCGGGTATGGGGGACGAGCAGTACTTC. As protein: CASSLGAGMGDEQYF.

This clonotype showed up many times. The chain uses TRBV5-1 and TRBJ2-2; no definite D call. The CDR3 totals 15 residues. Trimming pared 1 base from V and 1 base from J, leaving 8 bases between. Per the germline V gene, CDR1 is SGHRS and CDR2 is YFSETQ. The CDR3: CASSLNAVNTGELFF. CDR3 in DNA: TGCGCCAGCAGCTTGAACGCGGTGAACACCGGGGAGCTGTTTTTT.

The sample holds many counts of this clonotype. The V call is TRBV30, the J call TRBJ1-1, with D possibly matching TRBD1 (6 bases). V was trimmed by 2 bases and J by 4 bases, leaving 17 bases between them. Germline V gives CDR1 GTSNPN, CDR2 SVGIG (reference sequence). The CDR3 consists of 15 residues. CDR3 region: CAWSPLSTGSTEAFF. The CDR3 region has the DNA TGTGCCTGGAGTCCACTCTCTACAGGGAGCACTGAAGCTTTCTTT.